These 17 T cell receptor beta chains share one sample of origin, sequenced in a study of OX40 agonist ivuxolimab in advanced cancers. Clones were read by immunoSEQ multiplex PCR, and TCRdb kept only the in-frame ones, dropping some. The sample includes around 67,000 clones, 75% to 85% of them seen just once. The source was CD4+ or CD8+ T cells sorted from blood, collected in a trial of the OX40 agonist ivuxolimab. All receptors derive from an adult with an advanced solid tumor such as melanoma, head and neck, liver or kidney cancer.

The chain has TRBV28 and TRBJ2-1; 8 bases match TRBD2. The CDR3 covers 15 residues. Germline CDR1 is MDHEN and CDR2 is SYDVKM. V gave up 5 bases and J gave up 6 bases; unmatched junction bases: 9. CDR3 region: CASSGMWREVNEQFF. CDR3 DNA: TGTGCCAGCAGTGGAATGTGGCGGGAGGTCAATGAGCAGTTCTTC. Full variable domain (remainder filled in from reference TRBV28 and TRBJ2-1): DVKVTQSSRYLVKRTGEKVFLECVQDMDHENMFWYRQDPGLGLRLIYFSYDVKMKEKGDIPEGYSVSREKKERFSLILESASTNQTSMYLCASSGMWREVNEQFFGPGTRLTVL.

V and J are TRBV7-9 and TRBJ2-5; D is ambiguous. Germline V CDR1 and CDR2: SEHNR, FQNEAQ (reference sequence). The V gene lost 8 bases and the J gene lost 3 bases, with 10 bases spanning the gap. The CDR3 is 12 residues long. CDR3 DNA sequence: TGTGCCAGCCTTGACGCGGAAGAGACCCAGTACTTC. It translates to CASLDAEETQYF.

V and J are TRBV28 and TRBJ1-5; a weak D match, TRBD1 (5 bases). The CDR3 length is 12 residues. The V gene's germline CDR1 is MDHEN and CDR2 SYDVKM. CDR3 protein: CVSGTGNQPQHF. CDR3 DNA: TGTGTATCCGGGACGGGCAATCAGCCCCAGCATTTT.

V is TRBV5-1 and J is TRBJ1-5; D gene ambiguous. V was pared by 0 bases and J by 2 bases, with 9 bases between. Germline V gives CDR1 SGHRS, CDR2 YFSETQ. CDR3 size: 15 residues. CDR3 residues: CASSLAPGGNQPQHF. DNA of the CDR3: TGCGCCAGCAGCTTGGCCCCCGGCGGCAATCAGCCCCAGCATTTT.

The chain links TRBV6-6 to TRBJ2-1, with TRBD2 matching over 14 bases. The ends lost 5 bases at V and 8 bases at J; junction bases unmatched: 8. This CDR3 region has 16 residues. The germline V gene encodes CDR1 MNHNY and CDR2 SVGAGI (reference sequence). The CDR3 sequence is CASSQSGTSGSYEQFF. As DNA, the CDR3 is TGTGCCAGCAGTCAATCCGGGACTAGCGGGAGCTATGAGCAGTTCTTC.

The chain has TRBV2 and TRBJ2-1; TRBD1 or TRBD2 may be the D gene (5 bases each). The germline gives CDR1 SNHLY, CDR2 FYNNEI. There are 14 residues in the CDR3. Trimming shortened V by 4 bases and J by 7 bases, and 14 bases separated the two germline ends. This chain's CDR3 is CASSGGIWGNEQFF. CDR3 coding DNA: TGTGCCAGCAGTGGGGGTATTTGGGGGAATGAGCAGTTCTTC. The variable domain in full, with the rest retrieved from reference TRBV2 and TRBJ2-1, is EPEVTQTPSHQVTQMGQEVILRCVPISNHLYFYWYRQILGQKVEFLVSFYNNEISEKSEIFDDQFSVERPDGSNFTLKIRSTKLEDSAMYFCASSGGIWGNEQFFGPGTRLTVL.

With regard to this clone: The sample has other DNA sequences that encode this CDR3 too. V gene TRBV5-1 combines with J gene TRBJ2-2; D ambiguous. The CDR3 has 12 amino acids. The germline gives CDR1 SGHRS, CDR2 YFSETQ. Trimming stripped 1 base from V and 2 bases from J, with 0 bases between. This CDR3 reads CASSLNTGELFF. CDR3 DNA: TGCGCCAGCAGCTTGAACACCGGGGAGCTGTTTTTT.

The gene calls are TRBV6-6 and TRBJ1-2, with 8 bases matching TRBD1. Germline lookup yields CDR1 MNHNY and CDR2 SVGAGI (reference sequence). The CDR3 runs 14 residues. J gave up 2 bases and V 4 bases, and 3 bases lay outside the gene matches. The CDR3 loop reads CASSSRTGNYGYTF. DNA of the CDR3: TGTGCCAGCAGTTCCCGGACAGGGAACTATGGCTACACCTTC.

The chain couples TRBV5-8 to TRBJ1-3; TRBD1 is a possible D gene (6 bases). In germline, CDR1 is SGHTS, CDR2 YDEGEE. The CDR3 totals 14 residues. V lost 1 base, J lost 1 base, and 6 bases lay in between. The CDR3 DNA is TGTGCCAGCAGCTTGACAGGGTCTGGAAACACCATATATTTT. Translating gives CASSLTGSGNTIYF.

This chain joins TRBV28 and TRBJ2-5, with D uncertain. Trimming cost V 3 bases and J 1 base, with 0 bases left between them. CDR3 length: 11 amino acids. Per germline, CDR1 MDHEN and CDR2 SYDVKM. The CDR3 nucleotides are TGTGCCAGCAGTTTCCAAGAGACCCAGTACTTC. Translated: CASSFQETQYF. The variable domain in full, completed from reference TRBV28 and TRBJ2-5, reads DVKVTQSSRYLVKRTGEKVFLECVQDMDHENMFWYRQDPGLGLRLIYFSYDVKMKEKGDIPEGYSVSREKKERFSLILESASTNQTSMYLCASSFQETQYFGPGTRLLVL.

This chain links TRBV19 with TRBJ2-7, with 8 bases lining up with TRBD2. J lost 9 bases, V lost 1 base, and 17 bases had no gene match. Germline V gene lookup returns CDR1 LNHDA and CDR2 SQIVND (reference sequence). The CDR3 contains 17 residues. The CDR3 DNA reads TGTGCCAGTAGTATAGGAGGGGCTAGCGGGTCGCTCCGTGGGCAGTACTTC. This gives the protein CASSIGGASGSLRGQYF.

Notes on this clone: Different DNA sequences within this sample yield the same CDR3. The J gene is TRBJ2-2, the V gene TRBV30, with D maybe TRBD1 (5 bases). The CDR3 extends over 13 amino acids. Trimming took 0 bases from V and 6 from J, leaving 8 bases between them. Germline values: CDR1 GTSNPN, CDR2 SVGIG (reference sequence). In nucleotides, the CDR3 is TGTGCCTGGAGTGTTCAGGGCGCCGGGGAGCTGTTTTTT. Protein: CAWSVQGAGELFF.

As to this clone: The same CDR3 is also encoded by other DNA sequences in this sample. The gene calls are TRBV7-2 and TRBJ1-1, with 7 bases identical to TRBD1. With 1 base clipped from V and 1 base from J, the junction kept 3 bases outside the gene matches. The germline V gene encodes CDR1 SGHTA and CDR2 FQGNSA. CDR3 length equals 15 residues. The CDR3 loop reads CASSLEGAGNTEAFF. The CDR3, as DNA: TGTGCCAGCAGCTTAGAGGGGGCGGGGAACACTGAAGCTTTCTTT. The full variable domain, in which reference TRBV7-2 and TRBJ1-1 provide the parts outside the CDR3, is GAGVSQSPSNKVTEKGKDVELRCDPISGHTALYWYRQSLGQGLEFLIYFQGNSAPDKSGLPSDRFSAERTGGSVSTLTIQRTQQEDSAVYLCASSLEGAGNTEAFFGQGTRLTVV.

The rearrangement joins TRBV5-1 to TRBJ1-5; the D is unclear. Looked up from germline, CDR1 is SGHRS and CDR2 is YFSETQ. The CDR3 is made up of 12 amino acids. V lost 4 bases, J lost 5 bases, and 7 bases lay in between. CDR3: CASSPEDQPQHF. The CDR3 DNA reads TGCGCCAGCAGCCCGGAAGATCAGCCCCAGCATTTT.

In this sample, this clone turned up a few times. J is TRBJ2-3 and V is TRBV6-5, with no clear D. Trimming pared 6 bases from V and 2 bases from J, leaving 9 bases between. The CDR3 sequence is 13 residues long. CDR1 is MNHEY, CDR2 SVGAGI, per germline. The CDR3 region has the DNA TGTGCCAGCAGGGAAATTTCCACAGATACGCAGTATTTT. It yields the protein CASREISTDTQYF.

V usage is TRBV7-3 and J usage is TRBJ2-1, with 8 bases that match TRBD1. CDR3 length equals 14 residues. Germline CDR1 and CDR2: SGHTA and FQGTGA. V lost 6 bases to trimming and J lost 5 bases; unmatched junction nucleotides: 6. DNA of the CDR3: TGTGCCAGCAGTAGAGGACAGGGAGACAATGAGCAGTTCTTC. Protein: CASSRGQGDNEQFF. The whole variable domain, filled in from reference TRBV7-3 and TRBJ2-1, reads GAGVSQTPSNKVTEKGKYVELRCDPISGHTALYWYRQSLGQGPEFLIYFQGTGAADDSGLPNDRFFAVRPEGSVSTLKIQRTERGDSAVYLCASSRGQGDNEQFFGPGTRLTVL.

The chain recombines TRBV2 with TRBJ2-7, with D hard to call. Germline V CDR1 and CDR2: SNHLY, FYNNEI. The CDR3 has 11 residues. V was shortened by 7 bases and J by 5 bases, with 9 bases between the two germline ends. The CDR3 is CASTAYHEQYF. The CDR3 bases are TGTGCCAGCACGGCGTACCACGAGCAGTACTTC.